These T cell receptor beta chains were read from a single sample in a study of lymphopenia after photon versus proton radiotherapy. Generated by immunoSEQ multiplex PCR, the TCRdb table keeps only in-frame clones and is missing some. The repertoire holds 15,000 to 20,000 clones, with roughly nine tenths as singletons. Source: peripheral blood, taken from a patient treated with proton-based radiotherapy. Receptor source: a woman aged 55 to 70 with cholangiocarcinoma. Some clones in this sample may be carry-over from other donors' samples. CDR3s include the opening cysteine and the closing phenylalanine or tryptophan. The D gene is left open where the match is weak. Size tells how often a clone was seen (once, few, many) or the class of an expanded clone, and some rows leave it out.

DNA: TGTGCCAGCAGCTTAGCCAATCAGCCCCAGCATTTT; CDR3: CASSLANQPQHF; size: few; J: TRBJ1-5; V: TRBV5-6; D: NA
DNA: TGTGCCAGTACTCCCGAAGGAGGGGGCAATGAGCAGTTCTTC; CDR3: CASTPEGGGNEQFF; size: NA; J: TRBJ2-1; V: TRBV2; D: NA
DNA: TGTGCCAGCAGTGAGTCCAATCAGCCCCAGCATTTT; CDR3: CASSESNQPQHF; size: NA; J: TRBJ1-5; V: TRBV25-1; D: NA
DNA: TGTGCCAGTAGTTCAAAAACCGGGACTAGCTACAATGAGCAGTTCTTC; CDR3: CASSSKTGTSYNEQFF; size: once; J: TRBJ2-1; V: TRBV19; D: TRBD2
DNA: TGTGCCAGCAGCTCTGTGGACAGGGGGCTAAAGGAGACCCAGTACTTC; CDR3: CASSSVDRGLKETQYF; size: NA; J: TRBJ2-5; V: TRBV5-5; D: TRBD1
DNA: TGCGCCAGCAGCCAAGAACGACTCGGGGAGCTGTTTTTT; CDR3: CASSQERLGELFF; size: once; J: TRBJ2-2; V: TRBV4-3; D: NA
DNA: TGCGCCAGCAGCTTGGCTTTAGCGCTCACAGATACGCAGTATTTT; CDR3: CASSLALALTDTQYF; size: NA; J: TRBJ2-3; V: TRBV5-1; D: NA
DNA: TGTGCCAGCAGCTTGGCAGGGACCCGAAGCACAGATACGCAGTATTTT; CDR3: CASSLAGTRSTDTQYF; size: NA; J: TRBJ2-3; V: TRBV5-4; D: NA
DNA: TGTGCCAGTAATGTCCTTCCCGGGGAGCTGTTTTTT; CDR3: CASNVLPGELFF; size: once; J: TRBJ2-2; V: TRBV19; D: NA
DNA: TGTGCCAGCAGTAAGACTAGCGGGGGGTTCCCCGCAACGCAGTATTTT; CDR3: CASSKTSGGFPATQYF; size: NA; J: TRBJ2-3; V: TRBV27; D: TRBD2
DNA: TGTGCCAGCAGTTACTCGTCTTTGCCCTACAATGAGCAGTTCTTC; CDR3: CASSYSSLPYNEQFF; size: NA; J: TRBJ2-1; V: TRBV6-6; D: NA
DNA: TGTGCCAGCAGTGCCTACCCCGGACAGGGACATGGCTACACCTTC; CDR3: CASSAYPGQGHGYTF; size: NA; J: TRBJ1-2; V: TRBV25-1; D: TRBD1
DNA: TGTGCCAGCAGCCTACAGCTGAACACTGAAGCTTTCTTT; CDR3: CASSLQLNTEAFF; size: NA; J: TRBJ1-1; V: TRBV7-8; D: NA
DNA: TGTGCAAGTCGCTGTGGACAGGGTTTGGATCAGCCCCAGCATTTT; CDR3: CASRCGQGLDQPQHF; size: few; J: TRBJ1-5; V: TRBV12-2; D: NA
DNA: TGCGCCAGCAGCTTAATCGGGGCTAGCGGGGGGCAAACAGATACGCAGTATTTT; CDR3: CASSLIGASGGQTDTQYF; size: NA; J: TRBJ2-3; V: TRBV5-1; D: TRBD2
DNA: TGTGCCAGCAGTGGGACGGCGGCGGGCTTCGGAGCTTTCTTT; CDR3: CASSGTAAGFGAFF; size: NA; J: TRBJ1-1; V: TRBV2; D: NA
DNA: TGTGCCAGCAGCCAAGACAGGGAGGGAGGCGGCTACACCTTC; CDR3: CASSQDREGGGYTF; size: NA; J: TRBJ1-2; V: TRBV7-8; D: TRBD1
DNA: TGCGCCAGCAGAAAAGACCGAGATTTGAACACTGAAGCTTTCTTT; CDR3: CASRKDRDLNTEAFF; size: NA; J: TRBJ1-1; V: TRBV5-1; D: NA
DNA: TGTGCCAGCTCACCCGGGACAGGGAACACCGGGGAGCTGTTTTTT; CDR3: CASSPGTGNTGELFF; size: NA; J: TRBJ2-2; V: TRBV18; D: TRBD1
DNA: TGTGCCGGGACGAACCCGAACACCGGGGAGCTGTTTTTT; CDR3: CAGTNPNTGELFF; size: NA; J: TRBJ2-2; V: TRBV19; D: NA
DNA: TGTGCCAGCAGTGAACCCCTACCAGCCCATGGCTACACCTTC; CDR3: CASSEPLPAHGYTF; size: once; J: TRBJ1-2; V: TRBV2; D: NA
DNA: TGTGCCAGCTCACCACTTTCCGGGGGTGGCTACACCTTC; CDR3: CASSPLSGGGYTF; size: NA; J: TRBJ1-2; V: TRBV18; D: NA
DNA: TGTGCCAGCAGCGTAGGATCAGGGAACTATGGCTACACCTTC; CDR3: CASSVGSGNYGYTF; size: NA; J: TRBJ1-2; V: TRBV9; D: NA
DNA: TGTGCCAGCAGTTACTCGGGCGTAATTGGTGGAAACACCATATATTTT; CDR3: CASSYSGVIGGNTIYF; size: NA; J: TRBJ1-3; V: TRBV6-5; D: NA
DNA: TGTGCCAGCAGTTACTCCGGGCCCTCACGCAATGAGCAGTTCTTC; CDR3: CASSYSGPSRNEQFF; size: NA; J: TRBJ2-1; V: TRBV6-5; D: NA
DNA: TGCGCCAGCAGCTTGGTGACTAGCGGTCCAGGGTATGAGCAGTTCTTC; CDR3: CASSLVTSGPGYEQFF; size: NA; J: TRBJ2-1; V: TRBV5-1; D: TRBD2
DNA: TGTGCCAGCAGCTTAGCCGGACTGAGCAATCAGCCCCAGCATTTT; CDR3: CASSLAGLSNQPQHF; size: once; J: TRBJ1-5; V: TRBV7-2; D: NA
DNA: TGTGCCAGTAGTATAGATCTGGGGGAGAGTTACGAGCAGTACTTC; CDR3: CASSIDLGESYEQYF; size: few; J: TRBJ2-7; V: TRBV19; D: NA
DNA: TGTGCCAGCAGCGAGGCACACCCACGAGGAATCCCTGAAGCTTTCTTT; CDR3: CASSEAHPRGIPEAFF; size: NA; J: TRBJ1-1; V: TRBV11-2; D: NA
DNA: TGTGCCAGCAGCTTATTTACTAGCGGGAGCACAGATACGCAGTATTTT; CDR3: CASSLFTSGSTDTQYF; size: NA; J: TRBJ2-3; V: TRBV7-8; D: TRBD2
DNA: TGTGCCAGCAGTTACGGCCGGACAGGGACAGGCTACACCTTC; CDR3: CASSYGRTGTGYTF; size: NA; J: TRBJ1-2; V: TRBV6-5; D: TRBD1
DNA: TGTGCCAGCAGCTTAACGCGGGCCTACGAGCAGTACTTC; CDR3: CASSLTRAYEQYF; size: NA; J: TRBJ2-7; V: TRBV7-9; D: NA
DNA: TGCAGCGTTAGGACAGGGGGGAACACTGAAGCTTTCTTT; CDR3: CSVRTGGNTEAFF; size: few; J: TRBJ1-1; V: TRBV29-1; D: TRBD1
DNA: TGCAGCGTCGCCCCTGACGGCTACTCTGGAAACACCATATATTTT; CDR3: CSVAPDGYSGNTIYF; size: once; J: TRBJ1-3; V: TRBV29-1; D: NA
DNA: TGCGCCAGCAGCCCGCAAGGCAATGAGCAGTTCTTC; CDR3: CASSPQGNEQFF; size: NA; J: TRBJ2-1; V: TRBV5-1; D: NA
DNA: TGTGCCAGCAGCGGCCTCTCGGACCGGCAGCCCCAGCATTTT; CDR3: CASSGLSDRQPQHF; size: NA; J: TRBJ1-5; V: TRBV27; D: NA
DNA: TGCGCCAGCGGGACGACAGACCGTCTGGACACCATATATTTT; CDR3: CASGTTDRLDTIYF; size: NA; J: TRBJ1-3; V: TRBV5-1; D: NA
DNA: TGTGCCAGTAGTACCGGGGGGGCCACAGATACGCAGTATTTT; CDR3: CASSTGGATDTQYF; size: NA; J: TRBJ2-3; V: TRBV19; D: TRBD2
DNA: TGTGCCAGCAGCCGCAGCGGGGTAGGGCGCAATCAGCCCCAGCATTTT; CDR3: CASSRSGVGRNQPQHF; size: NA; J: TRBJ1-5; V: TRBV13; D: NA
DNA: TGTGCCATCCGACTCGGTGAGCAGTACTTC; CDR3: CAIRLGEQYF; size: few; J: TRBJ2-4; V: TRBV2; D: NA
DNA: TGCGCCAGCAGCATGGGACTAGCTTTGGGAGAGACCCAGTACTTC; CDR3: CASSMGLALGETQYF; size: NA; J: TRBJ2-5; V: TRBV5-1; D: TRBD2
DNA: TGTGCCAGCAGTTTACCTGGACAGGGGGGTGGCTACACCTTC; CDR3: CASSLPGQGGGYTF; size: NA; J: TRBJ1-2; V: TRBV6-5; D: TRBD1
DNA: TGTGCCAGCAGCTTTCTTGCGGTCTATGGCTACACCTTC; CDR3: CASSFLAVYGYTF; size: NA; J: TRBJ1-2; V: TRBV5-6; D: NA
DNA: TGTGCCAGCAGCTCGTACCCCGGCGTAAACAGGGGCTACAATGAGCAGTTCTTC; CDR3: CASSSYPGVNRGYNEQFF; size: NA; J: TRBJ2-1; V: TRBV7-8; D: TRBD1
DNA: TGTGCCACCAGCAGAGATCTGCCGGCACCACCTACGTTGCCGCAGTACTTC; CDR3: CATSRDLPAPPTLPQYF; size: few; J: TRBJ2-7; V: TRBV15; D: NA
DNA: TGTGCCAGCAGCTTGCGTGGGAACTATGGCTACACCTTC; CDR3: CASSLRGNYGYTF; size: NA; J: TRBJ1-2; V: TRBV5-5; D: NA
DNA: TGCGCCAGCAGCTTGGTGGTGGGGGCCCGCAATGAGCAGTTCTTC; CDR3: CASSLVVGARNEQFF; size: NA; J: TRBJ2-1; V: TRBV5-1; D: NA
DNA: TGCGCCAGCCGGGAGGGCACCGGGGAGCTGTTTTTT; CDR3: CASREGTGELFF; size: NA; J: TRBJ2-2; V: TRBV10-2; D: TRBD2
DNA: TGCGCCAGCAGCTTGGGGCTAGCGTCGGATACGCAGTATTTT; CDR3: CASSLGLASDTQYF; size: NA; J: TRBJ2-3; V: TRBV5-1; D: NA
DNA: TGTGCCAGCAGCCACCGACTAGCGGAAGAGACCCAGTACTTC; CDR3: CASSHRLAEETQYF; size: NA; J: TRBJ2-5; V: TRBV7-6; D: TRBD2
DNA: TGTGCCAGCAGCAAAGGGGGTGGAGGGGCGGCCTACGAGCAGTACTTC; CDR3: CASSKGGGGAAYEQYF; size: NA; J: TRBJ2-7; V: TRBV21-1; D: NA
DNA: TGCAGCGTTCAAACGGACAGCCGCTATGGCTACACCTTC; CDR3: CSVQTDSRYGYTF; size: few; J: TRBJ1-2; V: TRBV29-1; D: NA
DNA: TGCGCCAGCAGCTTGGCCGACAGATCCTACGAGCAGTACTTC; CDR3: CASSLADRSYEQYF; size: NA; J: TRBJ2-7; V: TRBV5-1; D: NA
DNA: TGCGCCAGCAGCCATGGCGGGGCGCAGGGATCGGCCAAAAACATTCAGTACTTC; CDR3: CASSHGGAQGSAKNIQYF; size: NA; J: TRBJ2-4; V: TRBV4-1; D: NA
DNA: TGTGCCAGCAGCAAGACCAGAAATAGCAATCAGCCCCAGCATTTT; CDR3: CASSKTRNSNQPQHF; size: NA; J: TRBJ1-5; V: TRBV2; D: NA
DNA: TGTGCCAGCAGCTTCCCCGGGACAGGTGGTGGCTACACCTTC; CDR3: CASSFPGTGGGYTF; size: NA; J: TRBJ1-2; V: TRBV7-9; D: TRBD1